The rows below give T cell receptor beta chains drawn from one sample of a study of cytomegalovirus exposure and HLA in healthy donors. Generated by immunoSEQ multiplex PCR, the TCRdb table keeps only in-frame clones and is missing some. Here the sample spans around 180,000 clones, around 88% being singletons. Specimen: PBMCs. These receptors were obtained from a woman aged 18-29 years in good health and CMV-seronegative. The CDR3 runs from the conserved cysteine through the conserved F or W. Each record gives: V gene, D gene, CDR3 length, clone size, J gene, CDR3 protein, CDR3 DNA. D genes are given only for firm matches. The size entry is marked missing in some rows and otherwise reads once, few, many or a size class.

v_call: TRBV19
d_call: NA
cdr3_length: 13
clone_size: NA
j_call: TRBJ2-2
cdr3_aa: CASTPSGRGELFF
cdr3_nt: TGTGCCAGTACACCATCCGGTCGCGGGGAGCTGTTTTTT

v_call: TRBV19
d_call: TRBD1
cdr3_length: 13
clone_size: NA
j_call: TRBJ1-2
cdr3_aa: CASTAGQGRGYTF
cdr3_nt: TGTGCCAGTACCGCCGGACAGGGGCGAGGCTACACCTTC

v_call: TRBV4-1
d_call: TRBD1
cdr3_length: 16
clone_size: NA
j_call: TRBJ2-3
cdr3_aa: CASSQERTGTADTQYF
cdr3_nt: TGCGCCAGCAGCCAAGAGAGGACAGGGACGGCAGATACGCAGTATTTT

v_call: TRBV5-4
d_call: NA
cdr3_length: 15
clone_size: NA
j_call: TRBJ2-1
cdr3_aa: CASSPTGRSYNEQFF
cdr3_nt: TGTGCCAGCAGTCCGACAGGGAGGTCCTACAATGAGCAGTTCTTC

v_call: TRBV11-2
d_call: TRBD1
cdr3_length: 15
clone_size: once
j_call: TRBJ2-4
cdr3_aa: CASSQDRAKRYIQYF
cdr3_nt: TGTGCCAGCAGCCAGGACAGGGCCAAGAGGTACATTCAGTACTTC

v_call: TRBV5-1
d_call: TRBD2
cdr3_length: 14
clone_size: NA
j_call: TRBJ2-7
cdr3_aa: CASSISGKGYEQYF
cdr3_nt: TGCGCCAGCAGCATTAGCGGGAAGGGGTATGAGCAGTACTTC

v_call: TRBV5-4
d_call: TRBD2
cdr3_length: 15
clone_size: NA
j_call: TRBJ2-1
cdr3_aa: CASSLDREASNEQFF
cdr3_nt: TGTGCCAGCAGCTTGGATCGGGAGGCTTCCAATGAGCAGTTCTTC

v_call: TRBV30
d_call: NA
cdr3_length: 17
clone_size: NA
j_call: TRBJ2-1
cdr3_aa: CAWSGAEFRGSYNEQFF
cdr3_nt: TGTGCCTGGTCTGGAGCGGAGTTCAGGGGTTCCTACAATGAGCAGTTCTTC

v_call: TRBV7-3
d_call: NA
cdr3_length: 16
clone_size: NA
j_call: TRBJ2-2
cdr3_aa: CASSLNGPSNTGELFF
cdr3_nt: TGTGCCAGCAGCTTAAATGGGCCTTCGAACACCGGGGAGCTGTTTTTT

v_call: TRBV5-1
d_call: NA
cdr3_length: 14
clone_size: NA
j_call: TRBJ1-4
cdr3_aa: CASSLSQVNEKLFF
cdr3_nt: TGCGCCAGCAGCTTGTCGCAGGTTAATGAAAAACTGTTTTTT

v_call: TRBV9
d_call: TRBD2
cdr3_length: 16
clone_size: NA
j_call: TRBJ2-1
cdr3_aa: CASSVGGGGTVNEQFF
cdr3_nt: TGTGCCAGCAGCGTAGGAGGCGGGGGGACGGTCAATGAGCAGTTCTTC

v_call: TRBV11-2
d_call: NA
cdr3_length: 16
clone_size: NA
j_call: TRBJ2-1
cdr3_aa: CASSLDLAGRYNEQFF
cdr3_nt: TGTGCCAGCAGCTTAGATCTGGCGGGACGCTACAATGAGCAGTTCTTC

v_call: TRBV25-1
d_call: TRBD1
cdr3_length: 14
clone_size: NA
j_call: TRBJ1-4
cdr3_aa: CASKADRAGEKLFF
cdr3_nt: TGTGCCAGCAAGGCGGACAGGGCGGGTGAAAAACTGTTTTTT

v_call: TRBV6-5
d_call: NA
cdr3_length: 14
clone_size: once
j_call: TRBJ2-1
cdr3_aa: CASSYQSPSNEQFF
cdr3_nt: TGTGCCAGCAGCTACCAGTCCCCTAGCAATGAGCAGTTCTTC

v_call: TRBV19
d_call: TRBD1
cdr3_length: 15
clone_size: NA
j_call: TRBJ2-7
cdr3_aa: CASSIPRQGSYEQYF
cdr3_nt: TGTGCCAGTAGTATCCCCCGACAGGGCTCCTACGAGCAGTACTTC

v_call: TRBV7-2
d_call: TRBD1
cdr3_length: 14
clone_size: NA
j_call: TRBJ1-1
cdr3_aa: CASSFDRVGTEAFF
cdr3_nt: TGTGCCAGCAGCTTCGACAGGGTGGGAACTGAAGCTTTCTTT

v_call: TRBV14
d_call: NA
cdr3_length: 12
clone_size: NA
j_call: TRBJ1-1
cdr3_aa: CASSRQGLEAFF
cdr3_nt: TGTGCCAGCAGTCGTCAGGGGCTTGAAGCTTTCTTT

v_call: TRBV30
d_call: TRBD1
cdr3_length: 17
clone_size: NA
j_call: TRBJ1-3
cdr3_aa: CAWDPTGTGGFGNTIYF
cdr3_nt: TGTGCCTGGGACCCAACCGGGACAGGGGGTTTTGGAAACACCATATATTTT

v_call: TRBV19
d_call: NA
cdr3_length: 12
clone_size: NA
j_call: TRBJ1-5
cdr3_aa: CASMQSNQPQHF
cdr3_nt: TGTGCCAGTATGCAGTCCAATCAGCCCCAGCATTTT

v_call: TRBV7-9
d_call: NA
cdr3_length: 15
clone_size: NA
j_call: TRBJ2-5
cdr3_aa: CASSRTWERQETQYF
cdr3_nt: TGTGCCAGCAGCCGTACTTGGGAGCGACAAGAGACCCAGTACTTC

v_call: TRBV27
d_call: NA
cdr3_length: 14
clone_size: NA
j_call: TRBJ2-1
cdr3_aa: CASSLQRAYNEQFF
cdr3_nt: TGTGCCAGCAGTCTCCAGCGGGCGTACAATGAGCAGTTCTTC

v_call: TRBV10-1
d_call: TRBD1
cdr3_length: 17
clone_size: few
j_call: TRBJ2-2
cdr3_aa: CASPRAWTGRGTGELFF
cdr3_nt: TGCGCCAGCCCTCGGGCTTGGACAGGCCGAGGCACCGGGGAGCTGTTTTTT

v_call: TRBV13
d_call: TRBD2
cdr3_length: 15
clone_size: NA
j_call: TRBJ2-1
cdr3_aa: CASSSGTSGGNEQFF
cdr3_nt: TGTGCCAGCAGCTCCGGGACTAGCGGGGGGAATGAGCAGTTCTTC

v_call: TRBV18
d_call: TRBD1
cdr3_length: 16
clone_size: NA
j_call: TRBJ1-2
cdr3_aa: CASSPGRGLLEYGYTF
cdr3_nt: TGTGCCAGCTCACCTGGCAGGGGGCTGCTGGAGTATGGCTACACCTTC

v_call: TRBV4-1
d_call: NA
cdr3_length: 11
clone_size: NA
j_call: TRBJ2-7
cdr3_aa: CASSQGRGQYF
cdr3_nt: TGCGCCAGCAGCCAAGGGCGCGGGCAGTACTTC

v_call: TRBV15
d_call: TRBD1
cdr3_length: 14
clone_size: NA
j_call: TRBJ1-5
cdr3_aa: CATSKDRGGEPQHF
cdr3_nt: TGTGCCACCAGCAAAGACAGGGGAGGGGAGCCCCAGCATTTT

v_call: TRBV4-2
d_call: TRBD1
cdr3_length: 15
clone_size: NA
j_call: TRBJ1-4
cdr3_aa: CASSLRQGEKEKLFF
cdr3_nt: TGTGCCAGCAGCCTAAGACAGGGGGAGAAAGAAAAACTGTTTTTT

v_call: TRBV10-1
d_call: TRBD2
cdr3_length: 15
clone_size: once
j_call: TRBJ2-7
cdr3_aa: CASSESGAGFSEQYF
cdr3_nt: TGCGCCAGCAGTGAGTCGGGAGCGGGATTTTCCGAGCAGTACTTC

v_call: TRBV7-6
d_call: NA
cdr3_length: 13
clone_size: few
j_call: TRBJ2-7
cdr3_aa: CASSHLQGYEQYF
cdr3_nt: TGTGCCAGCAGCCACCTCCAGGGCTACGAGCAGTACTTC

v_call: TRBV7-2
d_call: TRBD1
cdr3_length: 15
clone_size: NA
j_call: TRBJ1-3
cdr3_aa: CASSFPTGGGNTIYF
cdr3_nt: TGTGCCAGCAGCTTTCCGACAGGGGGTGGAAACACCATATATTTT

v_call: TRBV6-1
d_call: TRBD1
cdr3_length: 14
clone_size: NA
j_call: TRBJ1-5
cdr3_aa: CASSVTGNAQPQHF
cdr3_nt: TGTGCCAGCAGTGTGACAGGGAATGCCCAGCCCCAGCATTTT

v_call: TRBV4-1
d_call: TRBD1
cdr3_length: 21
clone_size: NA
j_call: TRBJ1-5
cdr3_aa: CASSLAPGTGLALSSNQPQHF
cdr3_nt: TGCGCCAGCAGCCTCGCCCCCGGGACAGGGCTCGCCCTTAGCTCCAATCAGCCCCAGCATTTT

v_call: TRBV4-1
d_call: TRBD2
cdr3_length: 17
clone_size: NA
j_call: TRBJ2-3
cdr3_aa: CASSQKAGTSGTDTQYF
cdr3_nt: TGCGCCAGCAGCCAGAAGGCCGGGACTAGCGGGACAGATACGCAGTATTTT

v_call: TRBV5-1
d_call: NA
cdr3_length: 15
clone_size: NA
j_call: TRBJ2-7
cdr3_aa: CASTPSAGARSEQYF
cdr3_nt: TGCGCCAGCACCCCCTCGGCAGGGGCACGCTCCGAGCAGTACTTC

v_call: TRBV30
d_call: TRBD1
cdr3_length: 14
clone_size: few
j_call: TRBJ1-3
cdr3_aa: CAWSVQGVRNTIYF
cdr3_nt: TGTGCCTGGAGTGTACAGGGGGTTCGGAACACCATATATTTT

v_call: TRBV27
d_call: TRBD2
cdr3_length: 15
clone_size: NA
j_call: TRBJ2-1
cdr3_aa: CASSLSGSPYNEQFF
cdr3_nt: TGTGCCAGCAGCCTTAGCGGGAGTCCCTACAATGAGCAGTTCTTC

v_call: TRBV6-5
d_call: TRBD1
cdr3_length: 12
clone_size: NA
j_call: TRBJ2-7
cdr3_aa: CASSRQGDEQYF
cdr3_nt: TGTGCCAGCAGTCGACAGGGCGACGAGCAGTACTTC

v_call: TRBV6-6
d_call: NA
cdr3_length: 13
clone_size: NA
j_call: TRBJ2-7
cdr3_aa: CASSHGLNYEQYF
cdr3_nt: TGTGCCAGCAGTCACGGACTGAACTACGAGCAGTACTTC

v_call: TRBV15
d_call: NA
cdr3_length: 14
clone_size: NA
j_call: TRBJ1-1
cdr3_aa: CATSRGQMNTEAFF
cdr3_nt: TGTGCCACCAGCAGAGGACAGATGAACACTGAAGCTTTCTTT

v_call: TRBV19
d_call: NA
cdr3_length: 18
clone_size: NA
j_call: TRBJ1-3
cdr3_aa: CASSPTLGGRSSGNTIYF
cdr3_nt: TGTGCCAGTAGTCCTACTCTGGGGGGACGTAGCTCTGGAAACACCATATATTTT

v_call: TRBV10-3
d_call: NA
cdr3_length: 14
clone_size: NA
j_call: TRBJ1-2
cdr3_aa: CAISQKYSLYGYTF
cdr3_nt: TGTGCCATCAGTCAAAAATACTCTCTCTATGGCTACACCTTC

v_call: TRBV29-1
d_call: NA
cdr3_length: 13
clone_size: NA
j_call: TRBJ2-5
cdr3_aa: CSVAIGGQETQYF
cdr3_nt: TGCAGCGTTGCTATCGGCGGCCAAGAGACCCAGTACTTC